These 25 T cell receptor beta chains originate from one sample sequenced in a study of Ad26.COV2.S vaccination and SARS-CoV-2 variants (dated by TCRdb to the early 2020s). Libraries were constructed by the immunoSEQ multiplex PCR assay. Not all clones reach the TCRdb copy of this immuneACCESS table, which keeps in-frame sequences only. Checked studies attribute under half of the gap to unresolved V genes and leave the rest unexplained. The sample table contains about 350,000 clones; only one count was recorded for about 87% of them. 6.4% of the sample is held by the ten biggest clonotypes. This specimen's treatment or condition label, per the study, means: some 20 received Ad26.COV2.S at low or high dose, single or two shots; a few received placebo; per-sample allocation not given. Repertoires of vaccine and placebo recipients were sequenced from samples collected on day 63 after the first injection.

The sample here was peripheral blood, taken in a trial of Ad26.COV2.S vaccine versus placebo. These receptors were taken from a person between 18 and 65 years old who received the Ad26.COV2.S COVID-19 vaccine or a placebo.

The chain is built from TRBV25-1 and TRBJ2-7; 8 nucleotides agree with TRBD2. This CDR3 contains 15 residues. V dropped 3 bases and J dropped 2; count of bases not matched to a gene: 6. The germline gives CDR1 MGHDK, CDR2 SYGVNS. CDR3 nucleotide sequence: TGTGCCAGCAGTGATAAACACGGGAGGGCCTACGAGCAGTACTTC. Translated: CASSDKHGRAYEQYF.

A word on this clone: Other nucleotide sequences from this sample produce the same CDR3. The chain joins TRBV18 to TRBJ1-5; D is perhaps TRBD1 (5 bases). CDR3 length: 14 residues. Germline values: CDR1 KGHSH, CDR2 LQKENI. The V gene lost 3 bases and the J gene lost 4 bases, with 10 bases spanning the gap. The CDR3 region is CASSPGQGNQPQHF. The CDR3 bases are TGTGCCAGCTCACCGGGTCAGGGTAATCAGCCCCAGCATTTT.

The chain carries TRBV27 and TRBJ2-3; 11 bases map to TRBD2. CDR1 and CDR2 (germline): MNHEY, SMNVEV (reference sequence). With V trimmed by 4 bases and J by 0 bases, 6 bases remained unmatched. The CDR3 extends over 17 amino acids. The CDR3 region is CASSWASGGLSTDTQYF. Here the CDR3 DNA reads TGTGCCAGCAGTTGGGCTAGCGGGGGGCTTAGCACAGATACGCAGTATTTT.

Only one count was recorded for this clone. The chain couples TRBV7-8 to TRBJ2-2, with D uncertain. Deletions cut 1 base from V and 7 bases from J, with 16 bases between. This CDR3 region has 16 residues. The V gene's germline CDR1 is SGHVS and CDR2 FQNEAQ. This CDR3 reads CASSLGGRQALGELFF. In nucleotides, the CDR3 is TGTGCCAGCAGCTTAGGGGGTAGGCAGGCTCTCGGGGAGCTGTTTTTT.

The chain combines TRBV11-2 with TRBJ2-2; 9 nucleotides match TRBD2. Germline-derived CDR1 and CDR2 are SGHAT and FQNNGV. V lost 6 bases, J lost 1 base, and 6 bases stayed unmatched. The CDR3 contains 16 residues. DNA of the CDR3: TGTGCCAGCAGGATACTACTAGCGGGGAACACCGGGGAGCTGTTTTTT. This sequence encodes CASRILLAGNTGELFF.

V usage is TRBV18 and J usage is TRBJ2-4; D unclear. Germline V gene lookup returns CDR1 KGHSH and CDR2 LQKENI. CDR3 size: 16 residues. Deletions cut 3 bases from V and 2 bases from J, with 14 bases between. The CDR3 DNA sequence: TGTGCCAGCTCACCCCGCCCTCAGGAAACCAAAAACATTCAGTACTTC. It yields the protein CASSPRPQETKNIQYF.

The CDR3 spells CASSPRTGTRTGANVLTF. The CDR3 region has the DNA TGTGCCAGCAGCCCACGCACCGGGACTAGGACTGGGGCCAACGTCCTGACTTTC. The rearrangement joins TRBV9 to TRBJ2-6; 8 positions agree with TRBD2. This CDR3 has 18 amino acids. Germline CDR1 and CDR2: SGDLS and YYNGEE. V dropped 4 bases and J dropped 2; count of bases not matched to a gene: 11. Variable domain in full (rest from reference TRBV9 and TRBJ2-6): DSGVTQTPKHLITATGQRVTLRCSPRSGDLSVYWYQQSLDQGLQFLIQYYNGEERAKGNILERFSAQQFPDLHSELNLSSLELGDSALYFCASSPRTGTRTGANVLTFGAGSRLTVL.

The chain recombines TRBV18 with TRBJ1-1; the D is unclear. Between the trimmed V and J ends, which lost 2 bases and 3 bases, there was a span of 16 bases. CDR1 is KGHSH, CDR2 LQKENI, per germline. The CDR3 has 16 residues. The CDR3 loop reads CASSPGTVTGYTEAFF. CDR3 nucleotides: TGTGCCAGCTCACCAGGTACAGTGACTGGTTACACTGAAGCTTTCTTT.

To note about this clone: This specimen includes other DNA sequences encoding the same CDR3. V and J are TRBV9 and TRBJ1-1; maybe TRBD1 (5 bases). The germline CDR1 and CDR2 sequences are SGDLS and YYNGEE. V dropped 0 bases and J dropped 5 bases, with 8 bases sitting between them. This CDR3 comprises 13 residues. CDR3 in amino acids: CASSVGGETEAFF. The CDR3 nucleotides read TGTGCCAGCAGCGTAGGGGGGGAGACTGAAGCTTTCTTT.

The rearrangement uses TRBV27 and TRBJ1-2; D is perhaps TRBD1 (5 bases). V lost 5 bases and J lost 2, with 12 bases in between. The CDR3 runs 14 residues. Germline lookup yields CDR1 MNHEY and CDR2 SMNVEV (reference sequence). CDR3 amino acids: CASSQPGRNYGYTF. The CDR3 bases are TGTGCCAGCAGTCAACCGGGACGGAACTATGGCTACACCTTC.

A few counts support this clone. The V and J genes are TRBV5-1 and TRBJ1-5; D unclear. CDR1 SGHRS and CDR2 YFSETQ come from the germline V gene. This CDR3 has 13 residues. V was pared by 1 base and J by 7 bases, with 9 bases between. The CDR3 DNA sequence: TGCGCCAGCAGCTTGAGGTTAGGCCAGCCCCAGCATTTT. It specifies CASSLRLGQPQHF.

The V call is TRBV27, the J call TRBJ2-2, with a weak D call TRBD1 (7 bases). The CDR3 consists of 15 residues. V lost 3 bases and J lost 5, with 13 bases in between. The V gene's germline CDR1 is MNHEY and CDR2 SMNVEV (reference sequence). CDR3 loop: CASSLEGAKTGELFF. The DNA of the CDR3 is TGTGCCAGCAGTTTGGAGGGGGCAAAAACCGGGGAGCTGTTTTTT.

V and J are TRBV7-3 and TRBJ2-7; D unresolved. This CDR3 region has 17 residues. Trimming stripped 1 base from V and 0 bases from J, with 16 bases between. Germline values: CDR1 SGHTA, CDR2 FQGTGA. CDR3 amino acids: CASSLIPPGSGSYEQYF. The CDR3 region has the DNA TGTGCCAGCAGCTTAATCCCTCCGGGTTCGGGCTCCTACGAGCAGTACTTC.

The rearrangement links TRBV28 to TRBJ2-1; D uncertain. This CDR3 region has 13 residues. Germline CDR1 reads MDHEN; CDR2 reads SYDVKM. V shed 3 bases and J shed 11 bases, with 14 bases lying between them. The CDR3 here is CASSLSSTMQQFF. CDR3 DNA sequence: TGTGCCAGCAGTTTGAGCAGTACAATGCAGCAGTTCTTC.

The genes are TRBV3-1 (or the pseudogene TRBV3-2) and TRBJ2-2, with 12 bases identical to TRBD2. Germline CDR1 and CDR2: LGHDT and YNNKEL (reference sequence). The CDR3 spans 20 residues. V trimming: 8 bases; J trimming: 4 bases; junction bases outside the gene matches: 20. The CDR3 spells CASGLDLTSGSLMLTGELFF. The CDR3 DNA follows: TGTGCCAGCGGCTTGGATTTGACTAGCGGGAGCCTAATGCTCACCGGGGAGCTGTTTTTT.

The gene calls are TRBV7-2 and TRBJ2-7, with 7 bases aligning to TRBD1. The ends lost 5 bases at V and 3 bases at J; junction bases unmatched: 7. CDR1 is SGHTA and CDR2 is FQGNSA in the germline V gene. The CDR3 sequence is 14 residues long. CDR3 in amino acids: CASSTTGLVYEQYF. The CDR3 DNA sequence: TGTGCCAGCAGCACGACAGGGCTCGTCTACGAGCAGTACTTC.

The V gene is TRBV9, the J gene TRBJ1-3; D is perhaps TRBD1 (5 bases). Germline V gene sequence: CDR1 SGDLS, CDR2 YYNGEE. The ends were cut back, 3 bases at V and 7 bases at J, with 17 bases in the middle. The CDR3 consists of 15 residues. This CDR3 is CASSEKPERQNTIYF. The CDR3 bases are TGTGCCAGCAGCGAGAAGCCCGAACGACAGAACACCATATATTTT.

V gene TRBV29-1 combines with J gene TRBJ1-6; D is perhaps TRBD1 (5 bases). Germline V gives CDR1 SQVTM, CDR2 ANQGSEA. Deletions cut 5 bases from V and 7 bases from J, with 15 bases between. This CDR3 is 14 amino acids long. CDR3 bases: TGCAGCGTTTCCTCCGGGACGGAGAATTCACCCCTCCACTTT. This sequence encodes CSVSSGTENSPLHF.

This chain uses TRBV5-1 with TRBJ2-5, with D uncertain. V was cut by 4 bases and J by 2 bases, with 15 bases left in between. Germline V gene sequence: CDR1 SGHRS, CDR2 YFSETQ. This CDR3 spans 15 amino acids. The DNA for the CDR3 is TGCGCCAGCAGCCCTGACTGGGCGCATCAAGAGACCCAGTACTTC. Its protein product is CASSPDWAHQETQYF. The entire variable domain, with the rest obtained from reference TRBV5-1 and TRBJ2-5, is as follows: KAGVTQTPRYLIKTRGQQVTLSCSPISGHRSVSWYQQTPGQGLQFLFEYFSETQRNKGNFPGRFSGRQFSNSRSEMNVSTLELGDSALYLCASSPDWAHQETQYFGPGTRLLVL.

The CDR3 sequence: CASSPARGVYEQYF. CDR3 nucleotide sequence: TGTGCCAGCAGCCCGGCTAGGGGGGTCTACGAGCAGTACTTC. The chain is built from TRBV11-1 and TRBJ2-7; D may be TRBD1 or TRBD2 (6 bases each). The germline V gene encodes CDR1 SGHAT and CDR2 FQDESV (reference sequence). V lost 5 bases to trimming and J lost 3 bases, with 14 bases between them. This CDR3 region has 14 residues.

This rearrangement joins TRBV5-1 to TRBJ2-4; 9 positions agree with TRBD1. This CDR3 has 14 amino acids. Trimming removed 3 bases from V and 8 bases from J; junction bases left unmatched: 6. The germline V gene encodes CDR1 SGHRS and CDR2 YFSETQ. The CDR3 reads CASSSGTGKDIQYF. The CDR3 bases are TGCGCCAGCAGCTCGGGGACAGGGAAAGACATTCAGTACTTC.

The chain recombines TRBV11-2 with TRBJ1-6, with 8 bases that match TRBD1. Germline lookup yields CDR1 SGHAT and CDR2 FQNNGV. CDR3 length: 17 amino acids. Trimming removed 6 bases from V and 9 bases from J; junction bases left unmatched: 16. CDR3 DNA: TGTGCCAGCAGTCCGTATCAGGGGGCCTTGGTGATTTCACCCCTCCACTTT. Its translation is CASSPYQGALVISPLHF.

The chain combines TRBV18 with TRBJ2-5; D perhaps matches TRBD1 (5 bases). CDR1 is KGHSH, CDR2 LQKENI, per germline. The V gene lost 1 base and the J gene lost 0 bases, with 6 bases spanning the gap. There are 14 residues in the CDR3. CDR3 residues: CASSPQGYQETQYF. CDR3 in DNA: TGTGCCAGCTCACCACAGGGGTACCAAGAGACCCAGTACTTC.

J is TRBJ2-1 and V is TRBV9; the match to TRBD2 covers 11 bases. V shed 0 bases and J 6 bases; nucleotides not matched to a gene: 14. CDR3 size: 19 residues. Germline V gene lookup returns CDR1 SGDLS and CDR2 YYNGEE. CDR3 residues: CASSVGSGGGLAGRNEQFF. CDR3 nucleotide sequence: TGTGCCAGCAGCGTAGGTTCAGGGGGTGGACTAGCGGGCCGCAATGAGCAGTTCTTC.

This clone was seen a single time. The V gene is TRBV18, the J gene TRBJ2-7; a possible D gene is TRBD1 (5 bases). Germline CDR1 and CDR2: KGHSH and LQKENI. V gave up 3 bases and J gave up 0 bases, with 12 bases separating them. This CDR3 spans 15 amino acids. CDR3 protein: CASSPGAQDSYEQYF. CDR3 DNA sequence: TGTGCCAGCTCACCTGGGGCACAGGACTCCTACGAGCAGTACTTC.